This TCR beta chain was captured in a study of a mutant IDH1 vaccine in newly diagnosed glioma. At the level of the study: Following radiotherapy alone, or alongside temozolomide cycles, vaccination was started after an interval of 4-6 weeks. It was radiotherapy, temozolomide, or both that patients received previously, with most receiving both. Study-level findings and limits: The authors found pseudoprogression apparently unrelated to changes in top peripheral T cell clonotypes. Patients mounted vaccine-induced immune responses in 93.3% of cases.

With V trimmed by 0 bases and J by 3 bases, 5 bases remained unmatched. CDR1 is SGHNT and CDR2 is YYREEE in the germline V gene (reference sequence). This CDR3 contains 17 residues. Time point indicated: week 47, end of study. With topical imiquimod, each dose of the vaccine consisted of 300 ug of mutant IDH1 20-mer peptide. Generated by immunoSEQ multiplex PCR, the TCRdb table keeps only in-frame clones and is missing some. Seen here are about 23,000 clones, approximately 84% observed once, and the top ten hold approximately 2.6%. A note on this clone: Antigen unknown.

The sample was PBMCs, taken from a glioma patient whose treatment included an IDH1 peptide vaccine. This chain connects TRBV5-4 to TRBJ2-3, with TRBD2 matching 12 bases. The clonotype originates from a man aged 40-49 years with glioma. CDR3: CASSLGLAGVVTDTQYF. The CDR3 coding sequence is TGTGCCAGCAGCTTGGGACTAGCGGGAGTCGTTACAGATACGCAGTATTTT.